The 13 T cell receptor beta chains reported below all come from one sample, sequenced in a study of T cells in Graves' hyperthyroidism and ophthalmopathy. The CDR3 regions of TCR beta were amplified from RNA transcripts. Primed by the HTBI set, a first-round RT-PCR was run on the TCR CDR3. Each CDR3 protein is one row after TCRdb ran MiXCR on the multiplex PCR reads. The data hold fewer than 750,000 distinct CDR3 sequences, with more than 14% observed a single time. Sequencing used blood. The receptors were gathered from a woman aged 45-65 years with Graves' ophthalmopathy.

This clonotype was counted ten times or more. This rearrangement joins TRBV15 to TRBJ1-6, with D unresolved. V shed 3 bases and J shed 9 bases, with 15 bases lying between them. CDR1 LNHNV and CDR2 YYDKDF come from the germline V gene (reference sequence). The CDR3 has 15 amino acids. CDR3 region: CATSSRDGPFSPLHF. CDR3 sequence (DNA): TGTGCCACCAGCAGCCGAGACGGGCCTTTTTCACCCCTCCACTTT.

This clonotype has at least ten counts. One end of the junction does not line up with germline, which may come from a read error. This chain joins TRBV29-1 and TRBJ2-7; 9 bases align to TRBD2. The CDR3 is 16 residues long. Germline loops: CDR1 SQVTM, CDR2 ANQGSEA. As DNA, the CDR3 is TGCAGCGTGGAAGCTCAACTAGCGGGCTCCTCCTACGAGCAGTACTTC. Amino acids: CSVEAQLAGSSYEQYF.

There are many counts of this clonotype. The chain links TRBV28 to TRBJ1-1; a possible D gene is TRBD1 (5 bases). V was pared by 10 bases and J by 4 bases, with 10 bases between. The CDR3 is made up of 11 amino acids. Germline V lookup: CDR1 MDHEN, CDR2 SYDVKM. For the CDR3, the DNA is TGTGCCACCTGGGACTTCACTGAAGCTTTCTTT. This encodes CATWDFTEAFF.

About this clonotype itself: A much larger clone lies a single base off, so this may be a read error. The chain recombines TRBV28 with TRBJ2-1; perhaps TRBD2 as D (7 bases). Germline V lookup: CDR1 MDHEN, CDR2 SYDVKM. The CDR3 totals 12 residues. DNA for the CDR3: TGTGCCAGCAGTACAGGGACTATTGAGCAGCTCTTC. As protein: CASSTGTIEQLF.

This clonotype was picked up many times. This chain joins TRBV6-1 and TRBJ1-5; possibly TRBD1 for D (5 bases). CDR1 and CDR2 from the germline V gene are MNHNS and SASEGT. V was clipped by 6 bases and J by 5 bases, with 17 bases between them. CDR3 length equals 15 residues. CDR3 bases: TGTGCCAGCAGGGGGGGACTTTCAAAAGATCAGCCCCAGCATTTT. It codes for CASRGGLSKDQPQHF.

The CDR3 nucleotides read TGTGCCAGCAGTTACTGGGACAGGGGGTATGGCTACACCTTC. This translates into CASSYWDRGYGYTF. V and J are TRBV6-2 or TRBV6-3 and TRBJ1-2; 11 positions match TRBD1. CDR3 length: 14 amino acids. Per germline, CDR1 MNHEY and CDR2 SVGEGT. Germline trimming cut 1 base from V and 5 bases from J; bases unmatched to any gene: 0.

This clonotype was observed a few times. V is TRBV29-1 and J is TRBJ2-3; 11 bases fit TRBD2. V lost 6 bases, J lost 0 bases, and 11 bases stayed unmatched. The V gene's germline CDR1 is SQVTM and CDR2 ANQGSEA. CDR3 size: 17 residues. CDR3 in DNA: TGCAGCGTGGGGCGCACGGGACTAGCGGCAAGCACAGATACGCAGTATTTT. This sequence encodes CSVGRTGLAASTDTQYF.

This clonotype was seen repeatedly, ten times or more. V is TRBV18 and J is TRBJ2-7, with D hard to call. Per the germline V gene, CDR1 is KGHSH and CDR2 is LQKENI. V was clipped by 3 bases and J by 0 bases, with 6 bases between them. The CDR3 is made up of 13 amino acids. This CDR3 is CASSPEVSYEQYF. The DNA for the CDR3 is TGTGCCAGCTCACCCGAGGTCTCCTACGAGCAGTACTTC. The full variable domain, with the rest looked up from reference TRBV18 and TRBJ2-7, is NAGVMQNPRHLVRRRGQEARLRCSPMKGHSHVYWYRQLPEEGLKFMVYLQKENIIDESGMPKERFSAEFPKEGPSILRIQQVVRGDSAAYFCASSPEVSYEQYFGPGTRLTVT.

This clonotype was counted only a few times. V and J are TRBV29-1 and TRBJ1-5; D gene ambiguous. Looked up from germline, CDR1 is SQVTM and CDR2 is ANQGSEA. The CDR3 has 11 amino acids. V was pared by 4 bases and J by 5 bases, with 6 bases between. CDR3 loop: CSVGDDQPQHF. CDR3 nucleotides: TGCAGCGTTGGAGACGATCAGCCCCAGCATTTT.

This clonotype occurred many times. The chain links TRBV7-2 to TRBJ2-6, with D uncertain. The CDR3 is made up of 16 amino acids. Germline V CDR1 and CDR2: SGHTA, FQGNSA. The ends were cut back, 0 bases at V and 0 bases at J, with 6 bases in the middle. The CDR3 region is CASSLAPFSGANVLTF. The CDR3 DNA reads TGTGCCAGCAGCTTAGCGCCCTTCTCTGGGGCCAACGTCCTGACTTTC.

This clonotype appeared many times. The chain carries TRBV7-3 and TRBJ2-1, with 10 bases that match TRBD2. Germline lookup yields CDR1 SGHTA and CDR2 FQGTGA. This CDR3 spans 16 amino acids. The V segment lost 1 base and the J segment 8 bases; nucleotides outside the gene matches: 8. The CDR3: CASSLKKREGIHEQFF. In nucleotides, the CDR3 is TGTGCCAGCAGCTTAAAAAAGCGGGAGGGTATCCATGAGCAGTTCTTC.

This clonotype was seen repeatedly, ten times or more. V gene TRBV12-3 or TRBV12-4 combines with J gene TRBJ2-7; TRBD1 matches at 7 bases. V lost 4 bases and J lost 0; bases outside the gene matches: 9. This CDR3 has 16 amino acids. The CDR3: CASSSLPGTVSYEQYF. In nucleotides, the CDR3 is TGTGCCAGCAGTTCCCTGCCGGGGACAGTCTCCTACGAGCAGTACTTC.

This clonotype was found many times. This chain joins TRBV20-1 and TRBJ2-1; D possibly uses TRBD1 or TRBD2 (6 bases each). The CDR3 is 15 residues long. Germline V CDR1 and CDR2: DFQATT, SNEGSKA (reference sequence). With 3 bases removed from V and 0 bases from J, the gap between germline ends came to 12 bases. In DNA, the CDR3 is TGCAGTGCTAGGGGGGCGGGGTTCTCCTACAATGAGCAGTTCTTC. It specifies CSARGAGFSYNEQFF.